The 3 T cell receptor beta chains below all came from one sample that was sequenced in a study of T cell responses to AZD1222 COVID-19 vaccine. TCRdb keeps only in-frame clones here, not all; method: immunoSEQ multiplex PCR. In the table there are 85,000 to 100,000 clones, about 89% of which are singletons. This specimen consisted of peripheral blood, obtained 28 days after the second AZD1222 dose. These receptors were obtained from an adult who received the AZD1222 COVID-19 vaccine.

The rearrangement uses TRBV5-1 and TRBJ1-3, with D possibly matching TRBD1 (5 bases). V lost 6 bases to trimming and J lost 0 bases, with 10 bases between them. Germline V gene sequence: CDR1 SGHRS, CDR2 YFSETQ. This CDR3 is built from 14 residues. CDR3: CASTEGDSGNTIYF. The CDR3 DNA reads TGCGCCAGCACCGAAGGGGACTCTGGAAACACCATATATTTT.

This clone was found a few times. The rearrangement uses TRBV7-8 and TRBJ1-1; D gene uncertain. The V end was cut by 5 bases, the J end by 4 bases, with 14 bases between. The germline V gene encodes CDR1 SGHVS and CDR2 FQNEAQ. The CDR3 contains 14 residues. DNA for the CDR3: TGTGCCAGCAGCCCAAGTCCCCGGGGCACTGAAGCTTTCTTT. As protein: CASSPSPRGTEAFF.

The gene calls are TRBV12-5 and TRBJ2-1; 7 nucleotides align to TRBD1. This CDR3 is built from 11 residues. With V trimmed by 1 base and J by 15 bases, 3 bases remained unmatched. Germline CDR1 reads LGHNT; CDR2 reads FRNRAP. CDR3 bases: TGTGCTAGTGGTTTGGGACAGGGTTTGTTCTTC. This gives the protein CASGLGQGLFF.